Below, 29 T cell receptor beta chains from the same sample are listed, as sequenced in a study of OX40 agonist ivuxolimab in advanced cancers. Receptor libraries were prepared by the immunoSEQ multiplex PCR assay. TCRdb obtained this table from immuneACCESS and retained in-frame rearrangements with V and J assigned. These tables miss some clones; where compared with another copy, unresolved V genes account for less than half of the shortfall, and the remainder is unexplained. This sample lists around 60,000 clones; about 79% were detected once. Over 1.3% of the sample goes to the ten largest clones. Here the sequenced sample was CD4+ or CD8+ T cells sorted from blood, taken in a trial of the OX40 agonist ivuxolimab. These receptors were taken from an adult with an advanced solid tumor such as melanoma, head and neck, liver or kidney cancer.

This chain joins TRBV28 and TRBJ1-4; no definite D call. CDR1 is MDHEN, CDR2 SYDVKM, per germline. This CDR3 has 16 amino acids. Trimming left V 5 bases short and J 14 bases short, with 27 bases between. This CDR3 reads CASSPLEGGFSPTLFF. In DNA form, the CDR3 reads TGTGCCAGCAGTCCCTTGGAGGGAGGTTTTAGTCCAACCCTGTTTTTT.

The chain recombines TRBV2 with TRBJ2-1; 8 bases match TRBD1. The CDR3 loop spans 14 amino acids. CDR1 and CDR2 (germline): SNHLY, FYNNEI. Trimming at V came to 5 bases and at J to 9 bases, leaving 9 bases not matched to a gene. In nucleotides, the CDR3 is TGTGCCAGCAGTCCCCGGGACAGGCTCGGTGAGCAGTTCTTC. Its translation is CASSPRDRLGEQFF. Based on the CDR3 plus reference TRBV2 and TRBJ2-1, the full variable domain is EPEVTQTPSHQVTQMGQEVILRCVPISNHLYFYWYRQILGQKVEFLVSFYNNEISEKSEIFDDQFSVERPDGSNFTLKIRSTKLEDSAMYFCASSPRDRLGEQFFGPGTRLTVL.

This sequence joins TRBV5-4 and TRBJ1-4; unclear D gene. This CDR3 has 15 residues. CDR1 is SGHNT, CDR2 YYREEE, per germline (reference sequence). V shed 0 bases and J shed 7 bases, with 13 bases lying between them. DNA for the CDR3: TGTGCCAGCAGCTTGGCAGGCGCCGCCGGTGAAAAACTGTTTTTT. Translation: CASSLAGAAGEKLFF.

The gene calls are TRBV30 and TRBJ2-3; 14 bases are shared with TRBD2. Germline lookup yields CDR1 GTSNPN and CDR2 SVGIG (reference sequence). There are 18 residues in the CDR3. With 4 bases clipped from V and 4 bases from J, the junction kept 13 bases outside the gene matches. The CDR3 spells CAWTQSGTSGSRADTQYF. The CDR3, as DNA: TGTGCCTGGACTCAAAGCGGGACTAGCGGGAGTAGGGCAGATACGCAGTATTTT.

The chain couples TRBV7-3 to TRBJ2-3; a weak D match, TRBD2 (5 bases). Per the germline V gene, CDR1 is SGHTA and CDR2 is FQGTGA. The CDR3 loop spans 18 amino acids. Trimming took 0 bases from V and 1 from J, leaving 17 bases between them. The CDR3 protein is CASSLTGGGGARTDTQYF. The CDR3 DNA reads as TGTGCCAGCAGCTTAACAGGAGGTGGCGGAGCCCGCACAGATACGCAGTATTTT.

V and J are TRBV7-3 and TRBJ2-3; TRBD1 agrees at 8 bases. Germline loops: CDR1 SGHTA, CDR2 FQGTGA. Germline trimming cut 3 bases from V and 2 bases from J; bases unmatched to any gene: 7. The CDR3 length is 16 residues. CDR3 in DNA: TGTGCCAGCAGCTTTAACGGCAGGGGGCACACAGATACGCAGTATTTT. It encodes CASSFNGRGHTDTQYF.

V is TRBV7-2 and J is TRBJ2-5; 8 nucleotides agree with TRBD2. V dropped 5 bases and J dropped 1; count of bases not matched to a gene: 9. The CDR3 totals 16 residues. The germline gives CDR1 SGHTA, CDR2 FQGNSA. CDR3 coding DNA: TGTGCCAGCAGCCCTACTAGCGGTGAGCTCCAAGAGACCCAGTACTTC. This codes for CASSPTSGELQETQYF.

This clone showed up just a few times. The gene calls are TRBV6-4 and TRBJ1-1; no reliable D call. From germline, CDR1 is MRHNA and CDR2 SNTAGT. Trimming shortened V by 3 bases and J by 1 base, and 6 bases separated the two germline ends. CDR3 size: 13 residues. The CDR3 spells CASSEARNTEAFF. The CDR3 nucleotides are TGTGCCAGCAGTGAGGCGAGGAACACTGAAGCTTTCTTT.

V usage is TRBV14 and J usage is TRBJ1-1, with 7 bases that match TRBD1. The trim removed 4 bases at V and 0 bases at J, leaving 5 bases unmatched. The CDR3 consists of 15 residues. Germline lookup yields CDR1 SGHDN and CDR2 FVKESK. CDR3 bases: TGTGCCAGCAGCCCTTTTAGGGGGCTGAACACTGAAGCTTTCTTT. Residues: CASSPFRGLNTEAFF. Full variable domain (missing parts from reference TRBV14 and TRBJ1-1): EAGVTQFPSHSVIEKGQTVTLRCDPISGHDNLYWYRRVMGKEIKFLLHFVKESKQDESGMPNNRFLAERTGGTYSTLKVQPAELEDSGVYFCASSPFRGLNTEAFFGQGTRLTVV.

This chain links TRBV6-5 with TRBJ1-2; 7 bases align to TRBD1. The CDR3 extends over 15 amino acids. With 6 bases clipped from V and 4 bases from J, the junction kept 11 bases outside the gene matches. Germline loops: CDR1 MNHEY, CDR2 SVGAGI. CDR3 sequence: CASSEPRQGSYGYTF. The DNA of the CDR3 is TGTGCCAGCAGCGAACCAAGACAGGGCAGCTATGGCTACACCTTC.

This clone was seen only once. This chain joins TRBV9 and TRBJ1-5; D ambiguous. The V and J ends lost 0 bases and 4 bases respectively, with 11 bases between them. The CDR3 length is 15 residues. Germline CDR1 reads SGDLS; CDR2 reads YYNGEE. CDR3 amino acids: CASSVGGGWNQPQHF. CDR3 nucleotide sequence: TGTGCCAGCAGCGTAGGAGGTGGGTGGAATCAGCCCCAGCATTTT.

The chain employs TRBV15 and TRBJ1-5; D remains unclear. From germline, CDR1 is LNHNV and CDR2 YYDKDF (reference sequence). The CDR3 contains 18 residues. The V gene lost 0 bases and the J gene lost 3 bases, with 18 bases spanning the gap. CDR3 amino acids: CATSRDHNSLVLNQPQHF. CDR3 coding DNA: TGTGCCACCAGCAGAGATCATAACTCCCTGGTCCTCAATCAGCCCCAGCATTTT.

The chain is built from TRBV1 and TRBJ2-3; TRBD2 was called by the table and not checked on the DNA. TRBV1 is reported as a pseudogene. CDR3 length: 15 amino acids. The CDR3 protein is CTSSPGLEPTDTQYF. As DNA, the CDR3 is TGCACCAGCAGCCCAGGACTAGAACCAACAGATACGCAGTATTTT.

The V gene is TRBV5-6, the J gene TRBJ2-3; no clear D. Trimming took 4 bases from V and 5 from J, leaving 11 bases between them. The V gene's germline CDR1 is SGHDT and CDR2 YYEEEE. This CDR3 is built from 13 residues. DNA of the CDR3: TGTGCCAGCAGCCGGAATATCGGAGATACGCAGTATTTT. Translating gives CASSRNIGDTQYF.

The chain uses TRBV6-1 and TRBJ1-2, with 8 bases lining up with TRBD1. The CDR3 contains 13 residues. V lost 4 bases and J lost 3; bases outside the gene matches: 1. Germline loops: CDR1 MNHNS, CDR2 SASEGT. This CDR3 reads CASSAGQDYGYTF. The CDR3 DNA reads TGTGCCAGCAGTGCGGGACAGGACTATGGCTACACCTTC.

The genes are TRBV5-1 and TRBJ2-6; D is uncertain. The V gene lost 4 bases and the J gene lost 2 bases, with 10 bases spanning the gap. The CDR3 loop spans 15 amino acids. Germline-derived CDR1 and CDR2 are SGHRS and YFSETQ. In DNA, the CDR3 is TGCGCCAGCAGCGTAACGTCGGCTGGGGCCAACGTCCTGACTTTC. Protein: CASSVTSAGANVLTF.

The rearrangement uses TRBV10-3 and TRBJ2-3; D gene unclear. V lost 3 bases, J lost 5 bases, and 9 bases lay in between. Germline values: CDR1 ENHRY, CDR2 SYGVKD. The CDR3 has 13 amino acids. CDR3 in amino acids: CAISDSRQDTQYF. The CDR3 DNA follows: TGTGCCATCAGTGACTCCCGGCAAGATACGCAGTATTTT.

This rearrangement joins TRBV6-1 to TRBJ2-7; 8 bases are shared with TRBD2. The trim removed 2 bases at V and 4 bases at J, leaving 7 bases unmatched. Germline V gene sequence: CDR1 MNHNS, CDR2 SASEGT. This CDR3 region has 15 residues. The CDR3, as DNA: TGTGCCAGCAGTGAATGGGGCGGGAGGACGTACGAGCAGTACTTC. Residues: CASSEWGGRTYEQYF.

The chain links TRBV4-2 to TRBJ1-2; D not resolved. The V and J ends lost 1 base and 2 bases respectively, with 14 bases between them. The CDR3 runs 16 residues. Germline V gene sequence: CDR1 LGHNA, CDR2 YNFKEQ. The CDR3 reads CASSQAAYGENYGYTF. The CDR3 region has the DNA TGTGCCAGCAGCCAAGCGGCGTATGGGGAAAACTATGGCTACACCTTC.

The V call is TRBV4-3, the J call TRBJ2-7; D call uncertain. Per the germline V gene, CDR1 is LGHNA and CDR2 is YSLEER. The V and J ends lost 1 base and 2 bases respectively, with 12 bases between them. This CDR3 comprises 15 residues. The CDR3 DNA reads TGCGCCAGCAGCCAAGGATATCAAGAGACCTACGAGCAGTACTTC. This translates into CASSQGYQETYEQYF.

The chain couples TRBV6-5 to TRBJ2-5; D ambiguous. V lost 6 bases, J lost 7 bases, and 21 bases lay in between. The length of the CDR3 is 15 residues. Per germline, CDR1 MNHEY and CDR2 SVGAGI. The CDR3 region is CASSRPTVHQWTQYF. The CDR3 nucleotides are TGTGCCAGCAGCCGCCCCACCGTCCATCAATGGACCCAGTACTTC.

V gene TRBV7-8 combines with J gene TRBJ2-2; TRBD2 matches at 10 bases. The CDR3 has 16 amino acids. J gave up 4 bases and V 5 bases, and 7 bases lay outside the gene matches. The V gene's germline CDR1 is SGHVS and CDR2 FQNEAQ. CDR3 DNA sequence: TGTGCCAGCAGCCTTATTCAGCGGGGGGGCACCGGGGAGCTGTTTTTT. Translation: CASSLIQRGGTGELFF.

V and J are TRBV27 and TRBJ2-6; a possible D gene is TRBD1 (7 bases). The V gene lost 5 bases and the J gene lost 2 bases, with 16 bases spanning the gap. This CDR3 is built from 17 residues. The germline V gene encodes CDR1 MNHEY and CDR2 SMNVEV (reference sequence). CDR3 sequence: CASSTRQGGTGANVLTF. Written as DNA, the CDR3 is TGTGCCAGCAGTACTAGACAGGGAGGTACTGGGGCCAACGTCCTGACTTTC.

On this clone: This specimen includes other DNA sequences encoding the same CDR3. J is TRBJ1-2 and V is TRBV5-1; 7 bases agree with TRBD1. Germline-derived CDR1 and CDR2 are SGHRS and YFSETQ. The length of the CDR3 is 15 residues. The V segment lost 6 bases and the J segment 6 bases; nucleotides outside the gene matches: 14. The CDR3 DNA is TGCGCCAGCAAGTGGGGGGGAGGGGGCGCCGATGGCTACACCTTC. Translation: CASKWGGGGADGYTF.

This sequence joins TRBV19 and TRBJ1-4, with D perhaps TRBD1 (5 bases). In germline, CDR1 is LNHDA, CDR2 SQIVND (reference sequence). Trimming pared 7 bases from V and 6 bases from J, leaving 18 bases between. The CDR3 spans 15 residues. Here the CDR3 DNA reads TGTGCCAGTATCTCCCTCTCTGGGGGGGATGAAAAACTGTTTTTT. This sequence encodes CASISLSGGDEKLFF.

V and J are TRBV11-3 and TRBJ2-3, with 10 bases aligning to TRBD2. Germline trimming cut 5 bases from V and 5 bases from J; bases unmatched to any gene: 4. The CDR3 has 14 amino acids. The germline V gene has CDR1 SGHNT and CDR2 YENEEA. CDR3 sequence (DNA): TGTGCCAGCAGCCCAGGACTAGCGGTAGATACGCAGTATTTT. Protein product: CASSPGLAVDTQYF.

The V and J genes are TRBV18 and TRBJ1-1; the D gene is possibly TRBD1 (6 bases). The V gene lost 3 bases and the J gene lost 4 bases, with 12 bases spanning the gap. The CDR3 is 14 amino acids. In germline, CDR1 is KGHSH, CDR2 LQKENI. The chain's CDR3 is CASSPRGRSTEAFF. The CDR3 DNA is TGTGCCAGCTCACCTCGGGGGCGCAGCACTGAAGCTTTCTTT.

The chain combines TRBV5-1 with TRBJ1-5; D is unresolved. Germline assignment: CDR1 SGHRS and CDR2 YFSETQ. The CDR3 loop spans 15 amino acids. Deletions cut 4 bases from V and 2 bases from J, with 13 bases between. This CDR3 is CASSPTELGNQPQHF. The CDR3 nucleotides are TGCGCCAGCAGCCCAACAGAGCTGGGCAATCAGCCCCAGCATTTT.

V usage is TRBV30 and J usage is TRBJ2-5; no definite D call. V gave up 1 base and J gave up 1 base, with 13 bases separating them. The germline V gene has CDR1 GTSNPN and CDR2 SVGIG (reference sequence). This CDR3 is 15 amino acids long. CDR3 sequence (DNA): TGTGCCTGGAGTGCCTCTGCGCGGCCCCAAGAGACCCAGTACTTC. Translating it yields CAWSASARPQETQYF.